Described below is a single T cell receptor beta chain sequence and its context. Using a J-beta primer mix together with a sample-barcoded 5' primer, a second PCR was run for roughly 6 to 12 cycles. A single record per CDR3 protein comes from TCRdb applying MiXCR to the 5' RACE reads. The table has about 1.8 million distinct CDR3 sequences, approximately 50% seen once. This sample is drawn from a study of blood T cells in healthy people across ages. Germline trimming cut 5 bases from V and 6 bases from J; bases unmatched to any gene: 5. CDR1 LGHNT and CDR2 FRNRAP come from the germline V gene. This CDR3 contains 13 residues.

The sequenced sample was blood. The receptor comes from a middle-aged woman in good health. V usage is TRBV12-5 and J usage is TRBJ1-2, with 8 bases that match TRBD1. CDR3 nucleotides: TGTGCTAGTGGTCCGCAGGGGGCGGATGGCTACACCTTC. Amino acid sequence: CASGPQGADGYTF.